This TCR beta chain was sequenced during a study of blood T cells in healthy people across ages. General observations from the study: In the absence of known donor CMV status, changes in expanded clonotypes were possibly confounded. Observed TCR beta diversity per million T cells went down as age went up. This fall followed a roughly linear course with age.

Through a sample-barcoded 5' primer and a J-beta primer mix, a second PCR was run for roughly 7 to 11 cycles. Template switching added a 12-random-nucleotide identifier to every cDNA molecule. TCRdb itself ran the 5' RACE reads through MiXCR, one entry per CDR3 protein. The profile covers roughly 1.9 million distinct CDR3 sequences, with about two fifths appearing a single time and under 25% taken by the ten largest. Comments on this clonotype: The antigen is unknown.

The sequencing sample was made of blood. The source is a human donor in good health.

CDR3: CSLSGGLSETQYF. For the CDR3, the DNA is TGCAGTCTCAGCGGGGGGCTTTCGGAGACCCAGTACTTC. The chain links TRBV20-1 to TRBJ2-5; 9 positions agree with TRBD2. Germline values: CDR1 DFQATT, CDR2 SNEGSKA (reference sequence). There are 13 residues in the CDR3. V lost 8 bases to trimming and J lost 5 bases; unmatched junction nucleotides: 9.